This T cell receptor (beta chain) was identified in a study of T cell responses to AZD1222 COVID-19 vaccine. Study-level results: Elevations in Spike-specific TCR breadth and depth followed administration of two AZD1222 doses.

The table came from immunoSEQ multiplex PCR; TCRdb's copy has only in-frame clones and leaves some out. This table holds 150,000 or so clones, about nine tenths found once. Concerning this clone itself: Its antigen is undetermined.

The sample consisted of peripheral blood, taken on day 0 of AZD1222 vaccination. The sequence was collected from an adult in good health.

The chain's CDR3 is CASSPGDGYEQYF. The CDR3 nucleotides read TGTGCCAGCAGCCCCGGAGACGGCTACGAGCAGTACTTC. The chain has TRBV11-1 and TRBJ2-7; D gene unclear. This CDR3 has 13 amino acids. Germline loops: CDR1 SGHAT, CDR2 FQDESV (reference sequence). The V gene lost 5 bases and the J gene lost 3 bases, with 11 bases spanning the gap.